Listed below are T cell receptor beta chains from one sample, sequenced in a study of glioma-infiltrating T cells after dendritic cell vaccination. The assay was immunoSEQ multiplex PCR, and TCRdb's table has in-frame clones only and misses some. The table has roughly 85,000 clones, 85% seen once. Material: blood, obtained after dendritic cell vaccination. Receptors originate from a human donor with glioblastoma. Each CDR3 is given with its conserved first and last residue. A D gene is named only where the DNA matches it firmly. Clone size is not always given. Where it is, it says once, few, many or a class for expanded clones.

d_gene | j_gene | v_gene | abundance | CDR3nt | CDR3aa
NA | TRBJ2-6 | TRBV4-1 | NA | TGCGCCAGCAGCAGGGAGTGGGGGGCCAACGTCCTGACTTTC | CASSREWGANVLTF
TRBD2 | TRBJ2-3 | TRBV13 | NA | TGTGCCAGCAGCTTCCCTAGCGGGAGTATAGATACGCAGTATTTT | CASSFPSGSIDTQYF
TRBD1 | TRBJ2-7 | TRBV27 | NA | TGTGCCAGCAGTAGCTGGACAGGGATGGGCGAGCAGTACTTC | CASSSWTGMGEQYF
TRBD1 | TRBJ2-7 | TRBV9 | NA | TGTGCCAGCAGCGTAGGACAGGGGGGGTACGAGCAGTACTTC | CASSVGQGGYEQYF
TRBD1 | TRBJ1-6 | TRBV7-2 | NA | TGTGCCAGCAGCTCTGGACAGGTGAATAATTCACCCCTCCACTTT | CASSSGQVNNSPLHF
TRBD2 | TRBJ2-2 | TRBV27 | NA | TGTGCCAGCAGTTTAAGCAGAGCGGGAGTGGGCACCGGGGAGCTGTTTTTT | CASSLSRAGVGTGELFF
NA | TRBJ2-1 | TRBV5-6 | NA | TGTGCCAGCAGCTTGTATGTGGCGGTCTCCTACAATGAGCAGTTCTTC | CASSLYVAVSYNEQFF
TRBD1 | TRBJ1-2 | TRBV27 | NA | TGTGCCAGCAGTTTTTCGGGGACAGGGGCTGACTATGGCTACACCTTC | CASSFSGTGADYGYTF
TRBD2 | TRBJ2-3 | TRBV7-9 | once | TGTGCCAGCAGCTTAGGCCTAGCGGGTAACACAGATACGCAGTATTTT | CASSLGLAGNTDTQYF
TRBD2 | TRBJ2-3 | TRBV9 | NA | TGTGCCAGCAGCGTAGCCTTAAAAGCGGGAGGACAAGATACGCAGTATTTT | CASSVALKAGGQDTQYF
NA | TRBJ2-7 | TRBV11-2 | NA | TGTGCCAGCAGCTTTGAATCCGGGACTTCCTCCTACGAGCAGTACTTC | CASSFESGTSSYEQYF
TRBD1 | TRBJ2-7 | TRBV2 | once | TGTGCCAGCACTTTCGGGACAGGTACCTACGAGCAGTACTTC | CASTFGTGTYEQYF
NA | TRBJ1-5 | TRBV28 | once | TGTGCCAGCAAGTTTATCCAGTTCAATCAGCCCCAGCATTTT | CASKFIQFNQPQHF
TRBD2 | TRBJ2-1 | TRBV27 | NA | TGTGCCAGCAGTTTATTACTAGCGGGACATCGCAATGAGCAGTTCTTC | CASSLLLAGHRNEQFF
NA | TRBJ2-7 | TRBV5-1 | NA | TGCGCCAGCCAGAATGGTTACGAGCAGTACTTC | CASQNGYEQYF
NA | TRBJ1-5 | TRBV15 | NA | TGTGCCACCAGCAGAGATGCAGGGAATCAGCCCCAGCATTTT | CATSRDAGNQPQHF
TRBD1 | TRBJ2-5 | TRBV6-1 | NA | TGTGCCAGCAGTGACACCAGGGGGCAGGAGACCCAGTACTTC | CASSDTRGQETQYF
TRBD1 | TRBJ2-3 | TRBV5-1 | NA | TGCGCCAGCAGCTTGGGACAGGGGGGCTCGGATACGCAGTATTTT | CASSLGQGGSDTQYF
TRBD1 | TRBJ2-2 | TRBV5-1 | NA | TGCGCCAGCAGCCCTGGAAGGGGGCCCCTCACCGGGGAGCTGTTTTTT | CASSPGRGPLTGELFF
NA | TRBJ1-1 | TRBV5-1 | NA | TGCGCCAGCAGCTTGGTTGGGGGGAACCCTGAAGCTTTCTTT | CASSLVGGNPEAFF
TRBD2 | TRBJ2-1 | TRBV19 | NA | TGTGCCAGTAGTAGAGTTAGCGGGGGAACCTACAATGAGCAGTTCTTC | CASSRVSGGTYNEQFF
NA | TRBJ2-1 | TRBV5-4 | NA | TGTGCCAGCAGGGCGGGGCAGGGATCGGGCAATGAGCAGTTCTTC | CASRAGQGSGNEQFF
TRBD1 | TRBJ1-5 | TRBV27 | NA | TGTGCCAGCAGAGGACAGGGTCAGCCCCAGCATTTT | CASRGQGQPQHF
NA | TRBJ2-7 | TRBV7-9 | NA | TGTGCCAGCAGCAGCCCACGACGGGACTCCCCGTGGAACGAGCAGTACTTC | CASSSPRRDSPWNEQYF
TRBD2 | TRBJ2-1 | TRBV5-1 | NA | TGCGCCAGCAGCAACCGACTAGCGGGGGACGTGTACAATGAGCAGTTCTTC | CASSNRLAGDVYNEQFF
NA | TRBJ1-2 | TRBV5-6 | NA | TGTGCCAGCAGCTTGGGGACAACTAACTATGGCTACACCTTC | CASSLGTTNYGYTF
NA | TRBJ2-4 | TRBV6-1 | NA | TGTGCCAGCAGTGAAGCGTCGCGGGGAAACATTCAGTACTTC | CASSEASRGNIQYF
TRBD2 | TRBJ2-7 | TRBV5-1 | NA | TGCGCCAGCAGCTCGGCGGGAGAATTTGAGCAGTACTTC | CASSSAGEFEQYF
TRBD2 | TRBJ2-1 | TRBV19 | NA | TGTGCCAGTAGTATAAAAGGACAGGGACTAGCGGGACACTCCTACAATGAGCAGTTCTTC | CASSIKGQGLAGHSYNEQFF
TRBD2 | TRBJ2-7 | TRBV29-1 | once | TGCAGCGTCGGTGGGGGGGGAAGGACACGATACGAGCAGTACTTC | CSVGGGGRTRYEQYF
TRBD2 | TRBJ2-1 | TRBV6-6 | NA | TGTGCCAGCAGGGGGGGACTAGCGGGGGGGCTAAATGAGCAGTTCTTC | CASRGGLAGGLNEQFF
TRBD2 | TRBJ2-5 | TRBV5-1 | once | TGCGCCAGCAGCCCGGCTAGCGGGAGAGGGGGAGAGACCCAGTACTTC | CASSPASGRGGETQYF
TRBD2 | TRBJ2-7 | TRBV5-5 | few | TGTGCCAGCAGCCCAACTAGCGACAGCTCCTACGAGCAGTACTTC | CASSPTSDSSYEQYF
TRBD2 | TRBJ2-1 | TRBV5-6 | NA | TGTGCCAGCAGCCCCTTAGCGGGAGGGGCCGCAAAGGAGCAGTTCTTC | CASSPLAGGAAKEQFF
NA | TRBJ2-3 | TRBV19 | NA | TGTGCCAGTAGTATCTGGGGGCGCACAGATACGCAGTATTTT | CASSIWGRTDTQYF
NA | TRBJ1-3 | TRBV7-8 | NA | TGTGCCAGCAGCTTAGGGGGCAATGGAAACACCATATATTTT | CASSLGGNGNTIYF
NA | TRBJ2-5 | TRBV12-5 | NA | TGTGCTAGTGGTTTGAACCCGGACAGTTGGGAGACCCAGTACTTC | CASGLNPDSWETQYF
TRBD2 | TRBJ2-1 | TRBV27 | NA | TGTGCCAGCAGGTCCCGAGCGGGAGGGCAGGGCAATGAGCAGTTCTTC | CASRSRAGGQGNEQFF
TRBD1 | TRBJ1-5 | TRBV19 | NA | TGTGCCAGTAGTACCGGACAGGGCCGTAGCAATCAGCCCCAGCATTTT | CASSTGQGRSNQPQHF
TRBD2 | TRBJ2-1 | TRBV5-4 | NA | TGTGCCAGCAGCGGTAGCGGGGACTCCTACAATGAGCAGTTCTTC | CASSGSGDSYNEQFF
NA | TRBJ1-3 | TRBV6-1 | NA | TGTGCCAGCAGGAGAGACAGAGAAGGAAACACCATATATTTT | CASRRDREGNTIYF
TRBD2 | TRBJ2-3 | TRBV4-1 | NA | TGCGCCAGCAGCCAACAGGGCCCTAGCGGGGGGGCCGCGAATACGCAGTATTTT | CASSQQGPSGGAANTQYF
NA | TRBJ2-7 | TRBV2 | NA | TGTGCCAGCAGTGAACGGCGTACAGGGAGACGAAACGAGCAGTACTTC | CASSERRTGRRNEQYF
NA | TRBJ1-2 | TRBV5-5 | NA | TGTGCCAGCAGCTTGGATCGCGATGGCTACACCTTC | CASSLDRDGYTF
NA | TRBJ1-2 | TRBV19 | NA | TGTGCCAGTAAAAGGGGAGGGTCTCGGAGAAACTATGGCTACACCTTC | CASKRGGSRRNYGYTF
NA | TRBJ2-5 | TRBV28 | NA | TGTGCCAGCAGTTCCTGGGGGGTACAAGAGACCCAGTACTTC | CASSSWGVQETQYF
NA | TRBJ2-7 | TRBV28 | NA | TGTGCCAGCAGTTTGGGCCTCTACGAGCAGTACTTC | CASSLGLYEQYF
TRBD1 | TRBJ1-4 | TRBV14 | NA | TGTGCCAGCAGCCAATCCTACCTACAGGGGATTCGCACAACTAATGAAAAACTGTTTTTT | CASSQSYLQGIRTTNEKLFF
TRBD1 | TRBJ1-2 | TRBV27 | NA | TGTGCCAGCAGTCCACAGGGGTTGGGTGGCTACACCTTC | CASSPQGLGGYTF
TRBD1 | TRBJ2-6 | TRBV28 | few | TGTGCCAGCAGTTTAAGTTGGGACAGGGGGCTCTCTGGGGCCAACGTCCTGACTTTC | CASSLSWDRGLSGANVLTF
TRBD2 | TRBJ2-2 | TRBV4-1 | NA | TGCGCCAGCAGCCATGGAATAGCGGGGGGGGTAGCCGGGGAGCTGTTTTTT | CASSHGIAGGVAGELFF
TRBD2 | TRBJ2-1 | TRBV28 | NA | TGTGCCAGCAGTTCTCCGGGACTAGCGGGAGTCAGGAATGAGCAGTTCTTC | CASSSPGLAGVRNEQFF
NA | TRBJ2-7 | TRBV6-5 | NA | TGTGCCACCAGTTATCAGGGTGCCCACGAGCAGTACTTC | CATSYQGAHEQYF
NA | TRBJ1-5 | TRBV15 | NA | TGTGCCACCAGCAGATCGGGGTATCAGCCCCAGCATTTT | CATSRSGYQPQHF
TRBD2 | TRBJ2-1 | TRBV10-3 | NA | TGTGCCATCAGTGAGTCGAGTTTCAGACAGGGTGCGGTAGCGGGAGTGGGTGGAAATGAGCAGTTCTTC | CAISESSFRQGAVAGVGGNEQFF
TRBD1 | TRBJ2-1 | TRBV6-4 | NA | TGTGCCAGCAGTGACTCGAGGGACAGGGGGTCGGATGAGCAGTTCTTC | CASSDSRDRGSDEQFF